The entry below gives a single T cell receptor beta chain sequence along with its context. Its specificity is not known. The donors were part of the validation cohort, which consisted of under 150 subjects and was separate from the first cohort of 666 subjects. The source of the sample is a study of cytomegalovirus exposure and HLA in healthy donors. Study-wide points: Subsequent analysis showed first-cohort TCR clusters tending to co-occur in 120 or so validation repertoires. Cytomegalovirus association was assigned to about 180 TCR beta chains.

This table comes from immunoSEQ multiplex PCR, and its TCRdb copy is limited to in-frame clones, with some not included. In the table there are 120,000 or so clones, 90% to 96% of which are singletons. The V gene lost 6 bases and the J gene lost 1 base, with 6 bases spanning the gap. This CDR3 has 12 residues. Germline loops: CDR1 MNHEY, CDR2 SMNVEV (reference sequence). Sample: PBMCs. This chain uses TRBV27 with TRBJ1-2; no definite D call. The sequence was obtained from a young man in good health and CMV-seronegative. The CDR3 region has the DNA TGTGCCAGCAGGGAGGGTAACTATGGCTACACCTTC. As protein: CASREGNYGYTF.